The present TCR beta chain was sequenced within a study of shared clonotypes between healthy human individuals. Study overall: Every donor yielded three CD4 naive, three CD4 memory, two CD8 naive and one CD8 memory plate.

Healthy HIV-negative adults without recent acute infections or vaccinations served as donors. The CD4+ fraction was divided into a CD45RA+ naive subset and a CD45RA-negative memory subset. In the case of this clone: What it recognizes is unknown.

General observations from the study: The study found lower generation probabilities in non-shared clonotypes than in those shared by all four donors.

The assay was immunoSEQ multiplex PCR, and TCRdb's table has in-frame clones only and misses some. Among some 2.4 million clones listed, 90% to 95% were seen once. CDR1 is LNHNV and CDR2 is YYDKDF in the germline V gene (reference sequence). The V end was cut by 7 bases, the J end by 1 base, with 13 bases between. This CDR3 contains 14 residues. The chain links TRBV15 to TRBJ1-1; D not resolved. The sample comprised naive CD4+ T cells from PBMCs. Subset here: CD45RA+ positively selected. The TCR was taken from a man aged 18 to 30 in good health. Some clones in this sample may be carry-over from other donors' samples. CDR3 region: CATTAAGQNTEAFF. The CDR3 DNA sequence: TGTGCCACCACCGCGGCCGGGCAGAACACTGAAGCTTTCTTT.